A single sample gave rise to the 6 T cell receptor beta chains below, sequenced in a study of neurological immune-mediated disorders (dated by TCRdb to the late 2010s). The library was built by means of 5' RACE. TCRdb lists the instrument as Illumina HiSeq 2500. The raw public reads went through TCRdb reprocessing: fastp at Q25, MiXCR clone calling, in-frame beta chains kept. A single entry per CDR3 protein holds the most common genes and DNA from its merged rows. Within this sample are 20,000 to 30,000 distinct CDR3 sequences, with roughly an eighth of them counted one time only. Roughly 14% of the sample comes from the top ten. The specimen sequenced was PBMCs. These receptors were taken from a woman aged 55-69 years with HTLV-1-associated myelopathy (HAM/TSP).

By sample fraction, this clonotype is medium-sized (0.01 to 0.1%). The rearrangement joins TRBV10-3 to TRBJ2-6, with 9 bases lining up with TRBD1. The trim removed 3 bases at V and 0 bases at J, leaving 6 bases unmatched. Germline CDR1 and CDR2: ENHRY and SYGVKD. The CDR3 runs to 18 residues. CDR3 in amino acids: CAISEGDRVSSGANVLTF. The CDR3 coding sequence is TGTGCCATCAGTGAAGGGGACAGGGTTTCCTCTGGGGCCAACGTCCTGACTTTC.

The rearrangement links TRBV20-1 to TRBJ1-1; D remains ambiguous. CDR3 length: 13 residues. Germline values: CDR1 DFQATT, CDR2 SNEGSKA (reference sequence). Trimming took off 5 bases at V and 6 bases at J, with 16 bases between the two ends. The CDR3 loop reads CSASKVPSPEAFF. The CDR3 nucleotides read TGCAGTGCTTCTAAGGTTCCCTCCCCTGAAGCTTTCTTT.

There are many counts of this clonotype. The V gene is TRBV11-3, the J gene TRBJ2-3; D uncertain. This CDR3 region has 13 residues. Germline V CDR1 and CDR2: SGHNT, YENEEA. Trimming removed 4 bases at V and 5 bases at J, with 10 bases between. The DNA for the CDR3 is TGTGCCAGCAGCTCTCGGACGGAAGATACGCAGTATTTT. Its translation is CASSSRTEDTQYF.

This clonotype was detected ten times or more. As DNA, the CDR3 is TGCAGTGCTAGTTTCTCAGGGGCTGGTCTTAACATTCAGTACTTC. Translation: CSASFSGAGLNIQYF. The rearrangement uses TRBV20-1 and TRBJ2-4; weak D call: TRBD1 (6 bases). Per the germline V gene, CDR1 is DFQATT and CDR2 is SNEGSKA (reference sequence). There are 15 residues in the CDR3. With 3 bases removed from V and 7 bases from J, the gap between germline ends came to 19 bases.

This clonotype has only one observation. The V and J genes are TRBV20-1 and TRBJ2-1, with 7 bases lining up with TRBD2. Trimming at V came to 8 bases and at J to 2 bases, leaving 12 bases not matched to a gene. Germline CDR1 and CDR2: DFQATT and SNEGSKA (reference sequence). CDR3 length equals 15 residues. CDR3: CSFVTGGAAYNEQFF. In DNA, the CDR3 is TGCAGTTTCGTAACGGGGGGTGCGGCCTACAATGAGCAGTTCTTC.

Many counts were recorded for this clonotype. The chain employs TRBV7-2 and TRBJ2-2; D may be TRBD1 or TRBD2 (5 bases each). V lost 5 bases, J lost 0 bases, and 13 bases lay in between. CDR1 SGHTA and CDR2 FQGNSA come from the germline V gene. This CDR3 is 16 amino acids long. The CDR3 nucleotides read TGTGCCAGCAGCACCCCGGGACGGGCGAACACCGGGGAGCTGTTTTTT. Residues: CASSTPGRANTGELFF.